The present TCR beta chain was sequenced within a study of CD4+ T cells in melanoma. The data were produced by immunoSEQ multiplex PCR, yet TCRdb's version contains in-frame clones alone and is incomplete. The repertoire holds about 110,000 clones, with about 90% as singletons. As to this clone: Its antigen remains unknown.

This CDR3 has 16 amino acids. CDR1 and CDR2 from the germline V gene are LNHDA and SQIVND (reference sequence). V shed 5 bases and J shed 5 bases, with 19 bases lying between them. Study-wide points: Diverse differentiation states were reported for melanoma neoantigen-specific CD4+ T cells.

The material sequenced was peripheral blood. This chain uses TRBV19 with TRBJ1-5, with D unclear. The receptor comes from a human donor with melanoma. The CDR3 reads CASSRGIYKADQPQHF. The CDR3 DNA is TGTGCCAGTAGTCGTGGGATATACAAGGCGGATCAGCCCCAGCATTTT. Drawing the rest from reference TRBV19 and TRBJ1-5, the complete variable domain is DGGITQSPKYLFRKEGQNVTLSCEQNLNHDAMYWYRQDPGQGLRLIYYSQIVNDFQKGDIAEGYSVSREKKESFPLTVTSAQKNPTAFYLCASSRGIYKADQPQHFGDGTRLSIL.